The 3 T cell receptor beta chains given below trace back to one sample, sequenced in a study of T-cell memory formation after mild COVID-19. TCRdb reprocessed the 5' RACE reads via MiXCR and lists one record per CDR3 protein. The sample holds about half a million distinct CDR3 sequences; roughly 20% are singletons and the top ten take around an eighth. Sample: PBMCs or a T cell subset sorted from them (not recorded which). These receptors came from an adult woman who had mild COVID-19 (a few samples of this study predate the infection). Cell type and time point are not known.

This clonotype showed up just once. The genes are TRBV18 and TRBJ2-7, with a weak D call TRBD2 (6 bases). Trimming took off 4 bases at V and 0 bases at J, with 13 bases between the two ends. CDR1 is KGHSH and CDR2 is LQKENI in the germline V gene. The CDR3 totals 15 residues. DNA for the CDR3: TGTGCCAGCTCACTTTTCGACGGGAGCTCCTACGAGCAGTACTTC. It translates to CASSLFDGSSYEQYF.

This chain's CDR3 is CASRAVNTEAFF. CDR3 in DNA: TGTGCCAGCAGGGCAGTGAACACTGAAGCTTTCTTT. This rearrangement joins TRBV27 to TRBJ1-1; D not certain. The V end lost 6 bases, the J end lost 0 bases, and 5 bases lay between the germline ends. Germline V CDR1 and CDR2: MNHEY, SMNVEV (reference sequence). This CDR3 region has 12 residues.

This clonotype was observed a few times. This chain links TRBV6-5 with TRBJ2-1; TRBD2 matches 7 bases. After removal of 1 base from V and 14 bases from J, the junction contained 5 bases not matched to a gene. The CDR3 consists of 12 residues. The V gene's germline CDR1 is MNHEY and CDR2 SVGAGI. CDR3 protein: CASSYFGTNEFF. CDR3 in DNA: TGTGCCAGCAGTTACTTCGGGACTAACGAGTTCTTC.